This paragraph reports one T cell receptor (beta chain). TCRdb reanalysed the 5' RACE reads using MiXCR and keeps one entry per CDR3 protein. This table holds fewer than 450,000 distinct CDR3 sequences, 9% found once. These data originate in a study of identical twins. After removal of 7 bases from V and 5 bases from J, the junction contained 3 bases not matched to a gene. This CDR3 has 13 residues. All donors were healthy, and all were Caucasian. The sequence was obtained from a woman between 50 and 59 years old in good health. The chain joins TRBV12-3 or TRBV12-4 to TRBJ2-2; 8 positions match TRBD2. Specimen: naive T cells sorted from blood. In DNA, the CDR3 is TGTGCCAGCAAAGCGGGAGATACCGGGGAGCTGTTTTTT. Protein sequence: CASKAGDTGELFF.